This T cell receptor beta chain was profiled in a study of T cells in Graves' hyperthyroidism and ophthalmopathy. Study results and limitations: The model made its ophthalmopathy prediction, and onset followed a median roughly 6.5 months later.

The table lists this clonotype with many counts. No antigen is known for it. Germline loops: CDR1 MNHEY, CDR2 SVGAGI. The CDR3 is 14 residues long. V lost 4 bases to trimming and J lost 5 bases, with 15 bases between them. Uncontrolled infection, other autoimmune disease, pregnancy and lactation each barred patients from inclusion. TCR beta CDR3 regions were amplified from RNA transcripts. HTBI primers were the set used in a first-round RT-PCR of the TCR CDR3. TCRdb re-derived calls from the multiplex PCR reads in MiXCR, one entry per CDR3 protein. The table lists hundreds of thousands of distinct CDR3 sequences, approximately 25% of them singletons.

The sequence was obtained from a woman in her twenties or thirties with Graves' ophthalmopathy. The V call is TRBV6-5, the J call TRBJ2-7; D possibly corresponds to TRBD1 (7 bases). Sequences were obtained from blood. In DNA form, the CDR3 reads TGTGCCAGCAGTTCTAACAGGGGAGGCCACGAGCAGTACTTC. Encoded protein: CASSSNRGGHEQYF.